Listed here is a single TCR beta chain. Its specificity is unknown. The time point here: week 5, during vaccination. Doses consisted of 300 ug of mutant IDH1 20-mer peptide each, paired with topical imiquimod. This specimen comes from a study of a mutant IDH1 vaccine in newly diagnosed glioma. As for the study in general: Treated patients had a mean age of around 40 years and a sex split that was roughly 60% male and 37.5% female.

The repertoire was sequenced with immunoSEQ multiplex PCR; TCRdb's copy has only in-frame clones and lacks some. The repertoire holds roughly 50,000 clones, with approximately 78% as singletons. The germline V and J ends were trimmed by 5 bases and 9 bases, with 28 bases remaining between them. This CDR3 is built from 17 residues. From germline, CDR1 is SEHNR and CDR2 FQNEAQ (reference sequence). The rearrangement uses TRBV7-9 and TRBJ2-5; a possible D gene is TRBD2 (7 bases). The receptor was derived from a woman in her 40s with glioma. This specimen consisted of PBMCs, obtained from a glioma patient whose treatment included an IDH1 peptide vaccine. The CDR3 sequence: CASSPRGAGRGFRAQYF. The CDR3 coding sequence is TGTGCCAGCAGCCCCCGGGGGGCAGGGCGAGGCTTCCGGGCCCAGTACTTC.